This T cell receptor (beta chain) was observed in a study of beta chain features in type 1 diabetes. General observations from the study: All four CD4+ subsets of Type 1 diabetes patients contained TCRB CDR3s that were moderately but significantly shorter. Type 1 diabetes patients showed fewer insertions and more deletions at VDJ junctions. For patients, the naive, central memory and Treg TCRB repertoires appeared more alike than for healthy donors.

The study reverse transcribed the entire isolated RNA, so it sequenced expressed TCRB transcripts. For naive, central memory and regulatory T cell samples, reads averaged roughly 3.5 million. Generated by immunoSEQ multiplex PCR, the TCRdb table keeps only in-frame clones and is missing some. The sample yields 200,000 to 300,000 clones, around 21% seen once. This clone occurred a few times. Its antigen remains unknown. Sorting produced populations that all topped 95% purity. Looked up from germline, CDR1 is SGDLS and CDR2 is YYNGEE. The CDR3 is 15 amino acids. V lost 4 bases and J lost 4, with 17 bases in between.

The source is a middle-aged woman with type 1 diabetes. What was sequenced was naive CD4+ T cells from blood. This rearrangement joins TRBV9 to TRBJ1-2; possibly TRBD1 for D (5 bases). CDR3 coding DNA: TGTGCCAGCAGCCCTACGGGGGAGGGTGTCTATGGCTACACCTTC. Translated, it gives CASSPTGEGVYGYTF. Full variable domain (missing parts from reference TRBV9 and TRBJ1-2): DSGVTQTPKHLITATGQRVTLRCSPRSGDLSVYWYQQSLDQGLQFLIQYYNGEERAKGNILERFSAQQFPDLHSELNLSSLELGDSALYFCASSPTGEGVYGYTFGSGTRLTVV.